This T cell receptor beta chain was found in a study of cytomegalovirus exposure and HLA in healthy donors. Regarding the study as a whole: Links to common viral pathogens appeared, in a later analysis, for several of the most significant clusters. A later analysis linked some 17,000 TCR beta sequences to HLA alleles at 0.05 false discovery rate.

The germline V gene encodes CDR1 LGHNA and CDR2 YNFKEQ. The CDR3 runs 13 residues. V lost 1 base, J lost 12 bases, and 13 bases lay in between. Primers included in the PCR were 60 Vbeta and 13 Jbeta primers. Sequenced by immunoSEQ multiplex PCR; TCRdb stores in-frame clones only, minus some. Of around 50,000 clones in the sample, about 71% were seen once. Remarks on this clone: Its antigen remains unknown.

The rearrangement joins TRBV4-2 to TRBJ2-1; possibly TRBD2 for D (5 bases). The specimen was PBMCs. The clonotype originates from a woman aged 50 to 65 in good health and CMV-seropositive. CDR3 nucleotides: TGTGCCAGCAGCCAAGTCTCCGGCCGGGGGCAGTTCTTC. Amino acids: CASSQVSGRGQFF.